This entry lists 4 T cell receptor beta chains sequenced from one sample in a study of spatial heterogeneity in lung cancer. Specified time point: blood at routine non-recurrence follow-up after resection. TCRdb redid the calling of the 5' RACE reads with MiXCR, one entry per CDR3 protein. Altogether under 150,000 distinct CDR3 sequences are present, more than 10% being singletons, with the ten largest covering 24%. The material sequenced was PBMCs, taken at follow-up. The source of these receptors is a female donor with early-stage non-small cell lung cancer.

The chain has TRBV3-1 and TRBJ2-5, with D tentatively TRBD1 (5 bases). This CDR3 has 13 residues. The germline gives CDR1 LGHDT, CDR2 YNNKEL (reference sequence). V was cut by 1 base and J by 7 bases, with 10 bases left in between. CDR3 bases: TGTGCCAGCAGCCAAGGGAGAACAGGGACCCAGTACTTC. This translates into CASSQGRTGTQYF.

DNA of the CDR3: TGTGCCTGGAAGTCGGTAACGAGACTTCCCCCCTACAATGAGCAGTTCTTC. Residues: CAWKSVTRLPPYNEQFF. The rearrangement joins TRBV30 to TRBJ2-1; D uncertain. The CDR3 length is 17 residues. Deletions cut 4 bases from V and 2 bases from J, with 21 bases between. Germline-derived CDR1 and CDR2 are GTSNPN and SVGIG (reference sequence).

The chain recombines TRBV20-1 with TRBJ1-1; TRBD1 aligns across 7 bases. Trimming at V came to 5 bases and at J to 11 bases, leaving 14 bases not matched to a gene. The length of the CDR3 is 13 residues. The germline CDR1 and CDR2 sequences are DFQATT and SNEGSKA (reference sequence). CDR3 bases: TGCAGTGCTCTGGGACAGTGGGATAGTGGGGCTTTCTTT. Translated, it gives CSALGQWDSGAFF.

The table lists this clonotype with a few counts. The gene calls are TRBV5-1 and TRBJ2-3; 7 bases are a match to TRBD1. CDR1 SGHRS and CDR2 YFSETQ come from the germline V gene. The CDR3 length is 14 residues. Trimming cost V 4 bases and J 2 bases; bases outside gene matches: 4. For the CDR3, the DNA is TGCGCCAGCAGCACGGACAGGCCCACAGATACGCAGTATTTT. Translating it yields CASSTDRPTDTQYF. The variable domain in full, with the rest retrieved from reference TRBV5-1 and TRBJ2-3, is KAGVTQTPRYLIKTRGQQVTLSCSPISGHRSVSWYQQTPGQGLQFLFEYFSETQRNKGNFPGRFSGRQFSNSRSEMNVSTLELGDSALYLCASSTDRPTDTQYFGPGTRLTVL.